This T cell receptor (beta chain) comes out of a study of regulatory T cells in long-lasting Graves disease listed by TCRdb under 2021. Notes on the research overall: Antithyroid drugs had been taken for less than 3 months by newly diagnosed Graves' disease patients. Patients with persistent Graves' disease were compared with patients with newly diagnosed Graves' disease using TCR sequencing and RNA sequencing of peripheral blood. The study was conducted in China and was registered as a clinical trial. TCR sequencing covered around 13 persistent and about 20 newly diagnosed Graves' disease patients, some 33 samples in total. General study outcomes and caveats: Lower TCR Shannon entropy and fewer highly expanded clones were observed in persistent Graves' disease patients than in newly diagnosed patients, which suggested clonal expansion. The small sample size was acknowledged by the authors as a limitation that may reduce accuracy. Sequencing and analysis were restricted to the TCR beta chain. Preferential use of TRBV28, TRBJ1-2 and TRBJ2-5 was observed in persistent disease, whereas TRBV20-1 and TRBJ2-1 were favored in newly diagnosed disease. More public clonotypes were shared among persistent patients (about 2,800) than among newly diagnosed patients (over 900). Because the primary lesion, thyroid tissue, could not be accessed, the study looked at peripheral blood alone.

The method behind the library was multiplex PCR. The listed sequencing device is Illumina HiSeq 4000. iRepertoire HTBI primers and Arm-PCR amplification of CDR3 regions were used to construct TCR beta libraries. PCR products were gel purified before sequencing. The paper's data handling went like this. A total of some 60 TRBV and some 15 TRBJ segments were identified across samples and were used for gene usage analysis of CDR3 amino acid clonotypes. COPE and FqMerger were used to merge filtered high-quality paired reads into contigs. Contigs were aligned with BLAST to IMGT TRBV, TRBD and TRBJ reference genes, and CDR3 was defined per IMGT. Clonotypes above 0.1% frequency were classified as highly expanded clones. Shannon entropy was used to measure repertoire diversity, and the Gini coefficient was used to measure V-J evenness. A clonotype found in more than one individual was treated as public. TCRdb's own reprocessing of the public reads used fastp at Q25 and MiXCR and kept productive beta chains. Every CDR3 protein is listed once, alongside the most common genes and DNA of its rows. The V and J calls were not made by the authors but by TCRdb's processing. The sample table contains about 440,000 distinct CDR3 sequences; only one count was recorded for around 15% of them. The biggest ten clones account for roughly 10% of the sample.

From a lookup of the germline V gene, CDR1 and CDR2 are SGHRS and YFSETQ. The V end loses 5 bases and the J end loses 2 bases, and a stretch of 12 bases separates them. The CDR3, cysteine through phenylalanine, is 14 amino acids long. Left in the record is the CDR3 DNA by itself, 42 bases read in frame from the first base. Comments on this clonotype: It has no known antigen specificity. The sample holds no much larger clone one base away, and base qualities are not on file.

This specimen's time point label, interpreted: newly diagnosed GD, antithyroid drugs for less than 3 months. For both TCR sequencing and RNA sequencing, RNA was extracted from PBMCs using TRIzol. Graves' disease was diagnosed according to American Thyroid Association guidelines. The patients came from an endocrinology department in Xi'an, China. Each patient gave 8.5 to 9.5 milliliters of peripheral blood, collected in an EDTA anticoagulant tube. Ficoll Paque Plus density gradient separation was used to isolate PBMCs, and no further T cell sorting was performed. RNA quality was checked with an Agilent 2100 Bioanalyzer and agarose gel, and concentration with a NanoDrop 2000. These records were also assigned to another study, of T cells in Graves' hyperthyroidism and ophthalmopathy. As noted in the second study: A patient counted as having stable Graves' hyperthyroidism if no progression to ophthalmopathy occurred over 18 months of follow-up. Hyperthyroidism patients were aged 18 to 65 years and newly diagnosed, with disease duration of less than 2 months. The study excluded patients with uncontrolled infections, other autoimmune diseases, pregnancy or lactation. Diagnoses were based on clinical symptoms, serum thyroxine and TRAb, thyroid ultrasound and orbital computed tomography. For the first round of RT-PCR on the TCR CDR3, the HTBI primer set was used together with the Qiagen OneStep RT-PCR kit. Most expanded thyroid clonotypes (frequency above 0.001) were also detected in blood, suggesting blood repertoires may reflect thyroid immune responses. A model built on a 13 V-J signature distinguished ophthalmopathy from stable hyperthyroidism, reaching around 88% sensitivity and 81% to 83% specificity in cross-validation and 80%/75% in testing. During validation, the model predicted progression to ophthalmopathy a median of around 7 months ahead of onset, with 70.59% sensitivity and less than 85% specificity. A discovery cohort of about a hundred patients, 43 with Graves' ophthalmopathy and approximately 57 with stable Graves' hyperthyroidism, was used to find distinguishing TCR V-J signatures. Prospective prediction of ophthalmopathy was tested in an independent validation cohort of some 20 hyperthyroidism patients and some 17 patients who later progressed to ophthalmopathy. The approximately 100 discovery patients were divided at random into training and test sets in a 7:3 ratio. The study also compared thyroid tissue and blood T-cell repertoires from several Graves' hyperthyroidism patients. After blood sampling, hyperthyroidism patients were treated with methimazole at a starting dose of 30 mg daily, and ophthalmopathy patients were treated with high-dose intravenous methylprednisolone. Libraries were constructed in a second round of multiplex PCR, after which size selection and purification were carried out. The libraries were sequenced on an Illumina HiSeq2000 using paired-end 100 bp reads. SOAPnuke was used to process the raw data, removing reads that contained adapters or uncalled bases, had a mean Phred below 15, or lacked an exact match to the constant primer or identifier. High-quality paired reads were merged using COPE v1.2.5, and each unique nucleotide sequence was defined as a clonotype. MiTCR v1.1 was used to align the clonotypes against IMGT TRBV, TRBD and TRBJ reference segments. Analysis was restricted to V-J combinations with a frequency above 0.0001, which covered about 99% of repertoires. A TCS score was defined as the ratio between F50 (clonal expansion) and ExV (chaos), using BLOSUM62-based TCRdist between CDR3 peptides within each V-J. Welch's t-statistics and random forest reduced fewer than 600 V-J features to about 13, which were used in a naive Bayes classifier (R e1071). No statistical method was used to fix the sample size in advance, and group allocation was not hidden from the investigators. According to the paper, TCR Vbeta CDR3 sequencing was carried out on 135 peripheral blood samples, which came from around 43 ophthalmopathy, 70 to 80 hyperthyroidism and roughly 17 progressor patients.

Source: peripheral blood mononuclear cells (PBMCs), taken at new diagnosis, from a patient treated with antithyroid drugs. The sequence came from a woman in her twenties or thirties with Graves disease. Donor details come from another sample of the same person, matched by shared clones. The chain joins TRBV5-1 to TRBJ2-3; tentative D gene TRBD2, with 5 bases matching. The DNA sequence is TGCGCCAGCAGTGGAGGAGGCGACACAGATACGCAGTATTTT. Translated, it gives CASSGGGDTDTQYF.